The rows below give T cell receptor beta chains drawn from one sample of a study of OX40 agonist ivuxolimab in advanced cancers. Generated by immunoSEQ multiplex PCR, the TCRdb table keeps only in-frame clones and is missing some. The profile shows 20,000 to 25,000 clones, about nine tenths of them singletons. The starting material was CD4+ or CD8+ T cells sorted from blood, obtained in a trial of the OX40 agonist ivuxolimab. Source of these receptors: an adult with an advanced solid tumor such as melanoma, head and neck, liver or kidney cancer. Both conserved end residues are part of each CDR3. D genes are given only for firm matches. Size is omitted from some rows. Given values are once, few, many or a class for expanded clones.

.	TRBV2	TRBJ1-2	.	TGTGCCACCGGGGGACTGGAGTATGGCTACACCTTC	CATGGLEYGYTF
.	TRBV6-4	TRBJ2-2	.	TGTGCCAGCAGTGATAGGTATCGGTCTACCACCGGGGAGCTGTTTTTT	CASSDRYRSTTGELFF
once	TRBV7-2	TRBJ1-2	TRBD1	TGTGCCAGCAGCCAAGACAGGGCCCGAAACACCTTC	CASSQDRARNTF
large	TRBV15	TRBJ2-5	.	TGTGCCACCAGCAGAGATCAGGTCATCGGGCAAGAGACCCAGTACTTC	CATSRDQVIGQETQYF
.	TRBV4-1	TRBJ2-2	TRBD1	TGCGCCAGCAGCCAAGATTTAGGACAGGGGATCAACACCGGGGAGCTGTTTTTT	CASSQDLGQGINTGELFF
.	TRBV14	TRBJ2-7	TRBD1	TGTGCCAGCAGCCCCCGGGACAGTCTCTACGAGCAGTACTTC	CASSPRDSLYEQYF
.	TRBV7-2	TRBJ2-7	.	TGTGCCAGCAGCTTAGCCCCTCTAAATGAGCAGTACTTC	CASSLAPLNEQYF
.	TRBV11-2	TRBJ2-7	TRBD1	TGTGCCAGCAGCATCTCGGGACAGTCCTACGAGCAGTACTTC	CASSISGQSYEQYF
.	TRBV13	TRBJ2-5	.	TGTGCCAGCAGCCAGACGGGTCTTCCGGAGACCCAGTACTTC	CASSQTGLPETQYF
.	TRBV10-1	TRBJ1-4	.	TGCGCCAGCAGTGGGGCAGCTCTATTGACCACTAATGAAAAACTGTTTTTT	CASSGAALLTTNEKLFF
.	TRBV9	TRBJ2-7	TRBD1	TGTGCCAGCAGCGTAGACGGACAGGGGACTACCTACGAGCAGTACTTC	CASSVDGQGTTYEQYF
.	TRBV7-6	TRBJ2-7	TRBD1	TGTGCCAGCAGCAAGAGACAGGGGAATTCCTACGAGCAGTACTTC	CASSKRQGNSYEQYF
.	TRBV4-2	TRBJ2-3	.	TGTGCCAGCAGCCAAGATTCGGACCCGGGGGATACGCAGTATTTT	CASSQDSDPGDTQYF
.	TRBV11-3	TRBJ2-2	TRBD1	TGTGCCAGCAGCAGGGGGGACAGGAGGTACACCGGGGAGCTGTTTTTT	CASSRGDRRYTGELFF
.	TRBV4-2	TRBJ2-5	.	TGTGCCAGCAGCCCCTTCTTTGGTGAGGGAGAAGAGACCCAGTACTTC	CASSPFFGEGEETQYF
.	TRBV7-8	TRBJ1-2	.	TGTGCCAGCAGCTTAGCGCCGATCAGGCGCGACACTCCAGGCTACACCTTC	CASSLAPIRRDTPGYTF
.	TRBV19	TRBJ1-2	.	TGTGCCAGTAGTCCCGAGGGAATAGGCTATGGCTACACCTTC	CASSPEGIGYGYTF